The 21 T cell receptor beta chains presented below share a single source sample, sequenced in a study of blood T cell repertoires in COVID-19 (dated by TCRdb to the early 2020s). Receptor libraries were prepared by the immunoSEQ multiplex PCR assay. Not all clones reach the TCRdb copy of this immuneACCESS table, which keeps in-frame sequences only. Checked studies attribute under half of the gap to unresolved V genes and leave the rest unexplained. Recorded for this sample are roughly 570,000 clones; approximately 91% of them occurred a single time. The top ten hold about 8.2% of the sample. Sequencing input: peripheral blood. The receptors were gathered from a woman between 45 and 60 years old with COVID-19, enrolled during active disease.

The J gene is TRBJ1-4, the V gene TRBV9; D is ambiguous. This CDR3 region has 14 residues. The V end lost 4 bases, the J end lost 5 bases, and 12 bases lay between the germline ends. In germline, CDR1 is SGDLS, CDR2 YYNGEE. The CDR3 spells CASSPEAQNEKLFF. DNA of the CDR3: TGTGCCAGCAGCCCCGAAGCACAGAATGAAAAACTGTTTTTT.

The rearrangement joins TRBV5-5 to TRBJ2-5, with 10 bases identical to TRBD2. Germline trimming cut 5 bases from V and 5 bases from J; bases unmatched to any gene: 9. Germline V gene data show CDR1 as SGHKS and CDR2 as YYEKEE (reference sequence). This CDR3 contains 15 residues. The CDR3 loop reads CASSSRAGGQETQYF. DNA of the CDR3: TGTGCCAGCAGTTCCAGAGCGGGGGGGCAGGAGACCCAGTACTTC.

The chain uses TRBV27 and TRBJ1-4; D remains unclear. Germline CDR1 MNHEY, CDR2 SMNVEV (reference sequence). Trimming removed 8 bases from V and 0 bases from J, with 13 bases in between. The CDR3 sequence is 15 residues long. CDR3 loop: CASSRGPATNEKLFF. DNA for the CDR3: TGTGCCAGCTCTCGCGGCCCAGCAACTAATGAAAAACTGTTTTTT.

The CDR3 bases are TGTGCCACCAGTGACGGGGACAGGGATCAGCCCCAGCATTTT. Translation gives CATSDGDRDQPQHF. The chain combines TRBV24-1 with TRBJ1-5; 9 bases are a match to TRBD1. CDR1 KGHDR and CDR2 SFDVKD come from the germline V gene. This CDR3 has 14 amino acids. The trim removed 4 bases at V and 5 bases at J, leaving 2 bases unmatched.

This clone has just a few counts. The genes are TRBV19 and TRBJ1-1, with 7 bases aligning to TRBD1. In germline, CDR1 is LNHDA, CDR2 SQIVND (reference sequence). The CDR3 is 17 amino acids. V was pared by 5 bases and J by 1 base, with 13 bases of the junction left unmatched. The CDR3 sequence is CASSLTPGTAGNTEAFF. The CDR3 bases are TGTGCCAGTAGTCTAACACCCGGGACAGCCGGGAACACTGAAGCTTTCTTT.

In regard to this clone: No DNA is shown, since the ends of the CDR3 on it are uncertain; the CDR3 is the one TCRdb lists. V and J are TRBV19 and TRBJ1-1; the tabulated D call, TRBD1, remains unverified against the DNA. CDR1 and CDR2 (germline): LNHDA, SQIVND (reference sequence). The length of the CDR3 is 18 amino acids, counting both ends. CDR3 residues: CASRGILERGRENTEAFF.

In this sample, this clone turned up many times. The rearrangement uses TRBV7-9 and TRBJ2-2; TRBD2 matches at 12 bases. The trim removed 5 bases at V and 10 bases at J, leaving 11 bases unmatched. CDR1 SEHNR and CDR2 FQNEAQ come from the germline V gene (reference sequence). This CDR3 contains 16 residues. This CDR3 reads CASSPPSGGAMVELFF. In DNA form, the CDR3 reads TGTGCCAGCAGCCCGCCTAGCGGGGGGGCTATGGTGGAGCTGTTTTTT.

The rearrangement uses TRBV6-5 and TRBJ2-7; TRBD2 aligns across 7 bases. The CDR3 has 13 amino acids. V was pared by 10 bases and J by 0 bases, with 6 bases of the junction left unmatched. CDR1 is MNHEY, CDR2 SVGAGI, per germline. The CDR3 loop is CATPGTNSYEQYF. DNA for the CDR3: TGTGCCACCCCCGGGACTAACTCCTACGAGCAGTACTTC.

This clone appeared once. The chain recombines TRBV5-4 with TRBJ2-6, with TRBD1 identical over 8 bases. CDR3 size: 17 residues. The germline gives CDR1 SGHNT, CDR2 YYREEE (reference sequence). V trimming: 4 bases; J trimming: 0 bases; junction bases outside the gene matches: 6. The CDR3, as DNA: TGTGCCAGCAGCGCGGGACAGGATCGCTCTGGGGCCAACGTCCTGACTTTC. Translating gives CASSAGQDRSGANVLTF.

This chain connects TRBV29-1 to TRBJ1-2; D remains unclear. The CDR3 is 13 residues long. V dropped 6 bases and J dropped 2 bases, with 13 bases sitting between them. Per the germline V gene, CDR1 is SQVTM and CDR2 is ANQGSEA. CDR3 protein: CSVLRLGNYGYTF. CDR3 in DNA: TGCAGCGTCCTCAGACTAGGGAACTATGGCTACACCTTC.

This rearrangement joins TRBV5-4 to TRBJ2-3; 10 nucleotides line up with TRBD2. Germline V CDR1 and CDR2: SGHNT, YYREEE (reference sequence). V shed 0 bases, J shed 0 bases, and the junction held 7 bases outside the gene matches. CDR3 length: 18 residues. CDR3 protein: CASSLGASGGLSTDTQYF. CDR3 in DNA: TGTGCCAGCAGCTTGGGGGCTAGCGGGGGTCTTAGCACAGATACGCAGTATTTT.

This clone was observed a single time. J is TRBJ1-1 and V is TRBV5-6; D may be TRBD1 (6 bases). Germline loops: CDR1 SGHDT, CDR2 YYEEEE. V was trimmed by 1 base and J by 0 bases, leaving 16 bases between them. The CDR3 loop spans 17 amino acids. The DNA for the CDR3 is TGTGCCAGCAGCTTGATGGACAGACAGTACATGAACACTGAAGCTTTCTTT. It yields the protein CASSLMDRQYMNTEAFF.

This chain uses TRBV5-1 with TRBJ2-3, with 13 positions matching TRBD2. J lost 5 bases, V lost 5 bases, and 14 bases had no gene match. This CDR3 spans 18 amino acids. The germline V gene has CDR1 SGHRS and CDR2 YFSETQ. The CDR3 region is CASSYPYTSGGAVDTQYF. CDR3 bases: TGCGCCAGCAGTTATCCCTATACTAGCGGGGGGGCCGTAGATACGCAGTATTTT.

This chain uses TRBV12-3 or TRBV12-4 with TRBJ2-5; D possibly corresponds to TRBD2 (6 bases). With 5 bases removed from V and 7 bases from J, the gap between germline ends came to 14 bases. The CDR3 spans 13 residues. The CDR3 sequence is CASSPDRRGTQYF. For the CDR3, the DNA is TGTGCCAGCAGTCCCGACCGGCGGGGGACCCAGTACTTC.

The chain has TRBV29-1 and TRBJ2-5, with D perhaps matching TRBD2 (7 bases). With 6 bases removed from V and 5 bases from J, the gap between germline ends came to 19 bases. The CDR3 sequence is 14 residues long. Germline CDR1 SQVTM, CDR2 ANQGSEA. The CDR3 region has the DNA TGCAGCGTCACCGGGGGGCTGTCTTTGGAGACCCAGTACTTC. Its translation is CSVTGGLSLETQYF.

This chain uses TRBV27 with TRBJ2-1, with 9 bases that match TRBD2. The V segment lost 4 bases and the J segment 5 bases; nucleotides outside the gene matches: 6. The CDR3 sequence is 15 residues long. Germline CDR1 MNHEY, CDR2 SMNVEV (reference sequence). The CDR3 reads CASSSSGTSHNEQFF. The CDR3 DNA is TGTGCCAGCAGTTCTTCCGGGACTAGCCACAATGAGCAGTTCTTC.

CDR3 residues: CASSLEMADTIYF. The CDR3 coding sequence is TGTGCCAGCAGCTTAGAAATGGCGGACACCATATATTTT. This chain joins TRBV11-2 and TRBJ1-3; D is uncertain. Germline V gene sequence: CDR1 SGHAT, CDR2 FQNNGV. V lost 0 bases and J lost 8, with 8 bases in between. There are 13 residues in the CDR3.

The V and J genes are TRBV11-2 and TRBJ2-1, with D possibly matching TRBD1 (6 bases). Germline V lookup: CDR1 SGHAT, CDR2 FQNNGV. CDR3 length equals 16 residues. The V and J ends lost 0 bases and 4 bases respectively, with 13 bases between them. CDR3 DNA sequence: TGTGCCAGCAGCTTAGATCCGTACCAGGGGTACAATGAGCAGTTCTTC. This codes for CASSLDPYQGYNEQFF. The whole variable domain, filled in from reference TRBV11-2 and TRBJ2-1, reads EAGVAQSPRYKIIEKRQSVAFWCNPISGHATLYWYQQILGQGPKLLIQFQNNGVVDDSQLPKDRFSAERLKGVDSTLKIQPAKLEDSAVYLCASSLDPYQGYNEQFFGPGTRLTVL.

V and J are TRBV27 and TRBJ1-3; D remains ambiguous. This CDR3 has 14 residues. The V gene lost 8 bases and the J gene lost 4 bases, with 15 bases spanning the gap. Per the germline V gene, CDR1 is MNHEY and CDR2 is SMNVEV (reference sequence). DNA of the CDR3: TGTGCCAGCTCGACGGCCCGGAGGGGAAACACCATATATTTT. Encoded protein: CASSTARRGNTIYF.

The V and J genes are TRBV15 and TRBJ1-2; D is ambiguous. Deletions cut 5 bases from V and 8 bases from J, with 12 bases between. This CDR3 is 12 amino acids long. The germline gives CDR1 LNHNV, CDR2 YYDKDF (reference sequence). As DNA, the CDR3 is TGTGCCACCAGCCCCCGGCGGAGGGGCTACACCTTC. This gives the protein CATSPRRRGYTF.

In its sample, this clone was seen a few times. The V and J genes are TRBV19 and TRBJ2-2; the match to TRBD1 covers 7 bases. Germline V gene data show CDR1 as LNHDA and CDR2 as SQIVND (reference sequence). This CDR3 is 13 amino acids long. The trim removed 8 bases at V and 9 bases at J, leaving 9 bases unmatched. The CDR3 region is CASHETGRWELFF. CDR3 nucleotide sequence: TGTGCCAGTCACGAGACAGGGCGTTGGGAGCTGTTTTTT. Variable domain in full (rest from reference TRBV19 and TRBJ2-2): DGGITQSPKYLFRKEGQNVTLSCEQNLNHDAMYWYRQDPGQGLRLIYYSQIVNDFQKGDIAEGYSVSREKKESFPLTVTSAQKNPTAFYLCASHETGRWELFFGEGSRLTVL.